This TCR beta chain was recovered during a study of blood T cells in healthy people across ages (dated by TCRdb to between 2014 and 2017). Looking at the study overall: In model experiments, roughly one uniquely barcoded TCR beta cDNA molecule per two T cells was captured by template switching. Using deep sequencing normalized with unique cDNA molecular identifiers, the study measured how TCR beta repertoire diversity changes with age. Four age groups were formed from the donors: young (average approximately 15 years), middle-aged (approximately 42), aged (roughly 56) and long-lived (82). To avoid experimental bias, donors of different ages were randomly spread across the sequencing lanes. Two additional independent replicas of 1 million unique cDNA reads from the same blood draw were analyzed for two donors (one aged 18 to 29 and one aged 80 or older).

Via the germline V gene (reference sequence), CDR1 is SEHNR and CDR2 FQNEAQ. Counted from cysteine to phenylalanine, this CDR3 has 15 amino acids. Only the CDR3 DNA stays, 45 bases, in frame from base 1. The trim is 3 bases for V and 1 base for J, with a gap of 12 bases between the germline ends. On this clonotype itself: Its antigen remains undetermined. The input lacks base qualities; no much larger clone sits a single base away.

The library relied on 5' RACE. Reads for this sample came from an Illumina HiSeq 2500. The second PCR ran for roughly 7 to 12 cycles and used a J-beta primer mix along with a sample-barcoded 5' primer. A template-switch 5' adaptor carrying 12 random nucleotides introduced a unique molecular identifier onto each TCR beta cDNA molecule. At least 2.5 million CDR3-containing paired-end reads were obtained from each sample. All of the RNA was converted into first-strand cDNA using the Mint cDNA synthesis kit, with a TRBC-specific oligonucleotide serving as the primer. After uracil-DNA glycosylase treatment, a first 18-cycle PCR used universal primers M1SS and BC2_uni_R on all cDNA. As for the original processing: Each sample was normalized by randomly selecting 1 million high-quality reads, each carrying a distinct molecular identifier. Instead of being binned into consensus sequences, reads that shared molecular identifiers were thrown out. MiTCR, set to a Q25 quality threshold and the strictest error-elimination algorithm, was used for CDR3 identification, clonotype clustering and error correction. A nonparametric unseen species model with Euler transformation was used to estimate lower-bound total TCR beta diversity. TCRdb itself trimmed the public reads at Q25 with fastp, ran MiXCR and retained productive beta chains. All rows with the same CDR3 protein become a single entry with the most common DNA and genes. The V and J calls come from TCRdb's annotation, not from the publication. The sample records some 1.1 million distinct CDR3 sequences, 35% to 40% of which are singletons. Around 13% of the sample is in the top ten clones.

Results and caveats for the whole study, not just this receptor: Donor CMV infection status was unknown, potentially confounding age-related changes in expanded clonotypes. Conclusive comparison of naive and antigen-experienced compartments was prevented by the profiling of bulk unsorted PBMCs. The percentage of naive T cells measured by flow cytometry correlated strongly with observed TCR beta diversity. Estimates of total diversity based on one million sequenced T cells were considered lower bounds and underestimates. Compared with the aged group, more naive CD4+ T cells, fewer expanded clones and increased TCR diversity were shown by the long-lived group, suggesting age selection. As age increased, observed TCR beta diversity per million T cells dropped in a roughly linear way, and a significant reduction was already evident by age roughly 40.

The donors were 40 or so Caucasian individuals from Russia, aged 6 to 90 years, who were systemically healthy. About 10 milliliters of peripheral blood were collected from each donor into EDTA-treated Vacutainer tubes. Ficoll-Paque density-gradient centrifugation was used to isolate PBMCs, with at least 6.5 million obtained per sample. Total RNA, at least 6 micrograms per sample, was extracted from PBMCs with Trizol reagent. The percentages of naive CD45RAhigh/CD27high T cells were determined by flow cytometry on a PBMC aliquot from every donor. This TCR was sampled from a young man in good health. The sample was blood. Rearrangement joined TRBV7-9 to TRBJ1-1; a tentative D call is TRBD1 (5 bases match). The nucleotide sequence reads TGTGCCAGCAGCTTCTTGGTGGGGGAGAACACTGAAGCTTTCTTT. Translated, this gives CASSFLVGENTEAFF. The full variable domain, completed from the reference TRBV7-9 and TRBJ1-1 proteins outside the CDR3, reads DTGVSQNPRHKITKRGQNVTFRCDPISEHNRLYWYRQTLGQGPEFLTYFQNEAQLEKSRLLSDRFSAERPKGSFSTLEIQRTEQGDSAMYLCASSFLVGENTEAFFGQGTRLTVV.